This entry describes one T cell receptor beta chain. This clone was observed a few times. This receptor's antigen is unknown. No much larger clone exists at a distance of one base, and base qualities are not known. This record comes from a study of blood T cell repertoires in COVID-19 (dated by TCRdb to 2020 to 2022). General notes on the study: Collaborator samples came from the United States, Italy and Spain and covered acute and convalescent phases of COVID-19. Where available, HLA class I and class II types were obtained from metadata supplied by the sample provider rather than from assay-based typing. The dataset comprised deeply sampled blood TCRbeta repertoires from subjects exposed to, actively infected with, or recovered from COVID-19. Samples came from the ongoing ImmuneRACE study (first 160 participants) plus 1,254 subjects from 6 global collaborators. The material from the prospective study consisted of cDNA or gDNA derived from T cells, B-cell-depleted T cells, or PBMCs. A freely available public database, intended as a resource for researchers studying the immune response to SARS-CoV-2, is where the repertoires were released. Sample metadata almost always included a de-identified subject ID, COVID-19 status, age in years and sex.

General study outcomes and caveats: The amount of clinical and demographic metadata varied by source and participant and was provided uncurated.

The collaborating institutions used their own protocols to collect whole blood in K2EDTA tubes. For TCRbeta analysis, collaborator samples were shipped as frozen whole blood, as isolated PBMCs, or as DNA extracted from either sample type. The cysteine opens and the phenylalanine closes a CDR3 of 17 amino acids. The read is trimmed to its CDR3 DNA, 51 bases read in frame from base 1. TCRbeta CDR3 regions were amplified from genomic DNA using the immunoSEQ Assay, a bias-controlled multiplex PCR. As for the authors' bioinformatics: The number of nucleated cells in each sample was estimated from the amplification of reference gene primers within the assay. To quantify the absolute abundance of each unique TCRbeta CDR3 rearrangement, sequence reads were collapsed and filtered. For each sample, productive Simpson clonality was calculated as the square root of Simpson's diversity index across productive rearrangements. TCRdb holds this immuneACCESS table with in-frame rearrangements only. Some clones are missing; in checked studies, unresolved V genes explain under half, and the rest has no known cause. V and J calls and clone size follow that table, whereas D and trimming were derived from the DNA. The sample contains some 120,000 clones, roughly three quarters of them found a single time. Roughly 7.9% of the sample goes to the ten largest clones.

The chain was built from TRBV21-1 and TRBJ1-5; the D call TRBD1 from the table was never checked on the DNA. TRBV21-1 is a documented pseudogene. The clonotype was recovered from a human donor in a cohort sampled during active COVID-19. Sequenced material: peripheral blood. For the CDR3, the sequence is CASSLSDREGSNQPQHF. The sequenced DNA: TGTGCCAGCAGCCTTTCGGACAGGGAAGGAAGTAATCAGCCCCAGCATTTT.